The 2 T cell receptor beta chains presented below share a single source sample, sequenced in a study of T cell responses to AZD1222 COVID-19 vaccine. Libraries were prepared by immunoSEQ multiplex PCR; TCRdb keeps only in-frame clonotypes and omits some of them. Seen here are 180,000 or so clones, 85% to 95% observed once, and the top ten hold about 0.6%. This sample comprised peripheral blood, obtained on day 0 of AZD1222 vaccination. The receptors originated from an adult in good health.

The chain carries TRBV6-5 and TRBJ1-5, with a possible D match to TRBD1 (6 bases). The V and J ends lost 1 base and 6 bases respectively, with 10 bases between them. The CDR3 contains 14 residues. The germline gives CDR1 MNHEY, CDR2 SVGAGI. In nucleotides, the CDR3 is TGTGCCAGCAGTTACTTTAAGGGGGGTCAGCCCCAGCATTTT. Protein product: CASSYFKGGQPQHF.

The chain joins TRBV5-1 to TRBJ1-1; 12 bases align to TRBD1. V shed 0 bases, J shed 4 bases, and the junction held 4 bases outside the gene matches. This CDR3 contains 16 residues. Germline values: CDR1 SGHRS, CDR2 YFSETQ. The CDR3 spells CASSLGDRGLGTEAFF. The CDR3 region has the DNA TGCGCCAGCAGCTTGGGGGACAGGGGGCTGGGCACTGAAGCTTTCTTT. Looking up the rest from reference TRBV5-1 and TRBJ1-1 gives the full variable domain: KAGVTQTPRYLIKTRGQQVTLSCSPISGHRSVSWYQQTPGQGLQFLFEYFSETQRNKGNFPGRFSGRQFSNSRSEMNVSTLELGDSALYLCASSLGDRGLGTEAFFGQGTRLTVV.